This T cell receptor beta chain emerged from a study of vaccination effects on CD4 cells after COVID-19. Broader study findings: Only 1 of 255 vaccine-induced clones from healthy vaccinees cross-reacted with common cold coronaviruses. Convalescent patients were scarce, and early post-infection timepoints were absent.

In germline, CDR1 is MNHEY, CDR2 SVGAGI. The length of the CDR3 is 14 residues. The V end lost 6 bases, the J end lost 6 bases, and 17 bases lay between the germline ends. Clones were sequenced by immunoSEQ multiplex PCR, and TCRdb holds only the in-frame ones, with some missing. This table holds 70,000 to 75,000 clones, roughly 72% found once. With regard to this clone: Its matching antigen is unknown.

Antigen-specific CD4+ T cells were first expanded with viral peptide pools by the ViraFEST assay and only then sequenced. Upon completion of 10 days in culture, CD4+ T cells were isolated. Among the vaccine recipients, none had a prior SARS-CoV-2 infection, and nucleocapsid antibodies were negative. After 1.5 million to 2 million PBMC were placed in each well, they were cultured with approximately 10 IU/ml IL-2 and roughly 10 ug/ml peptides. The chain couples TRBV6-5 to TRBJ1-1, with D hard to call. This receptor was identified in a human donor who received a COVID-19 vaccine. The source was CD4+ T cells from PBMCs cultured with HCoV-OC43 spike peptides, collected before COVID-19 vaccination. The subset is: HCoV-OC43 spike overlapping peptide pool stimulation. This chain's CDR3 is CASSLGLVSPEAFF. The CDR3 bases are TGTGCCAGCAGCCTAGGACTGGTCTCACCTGAAGCTTTCTTT.